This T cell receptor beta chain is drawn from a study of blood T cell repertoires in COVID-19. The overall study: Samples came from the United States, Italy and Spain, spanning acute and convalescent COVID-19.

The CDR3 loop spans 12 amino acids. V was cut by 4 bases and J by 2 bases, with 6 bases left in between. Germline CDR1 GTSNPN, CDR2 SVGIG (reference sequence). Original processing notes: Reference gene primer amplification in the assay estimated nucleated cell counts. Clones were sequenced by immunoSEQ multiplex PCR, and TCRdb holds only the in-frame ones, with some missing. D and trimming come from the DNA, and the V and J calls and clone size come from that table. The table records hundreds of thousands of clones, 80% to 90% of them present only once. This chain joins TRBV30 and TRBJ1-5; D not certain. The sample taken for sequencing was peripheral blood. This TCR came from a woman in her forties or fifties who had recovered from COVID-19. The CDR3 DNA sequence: TGTGCCTGGAACTCGGGCAATCAGCCCCAGCATTTT. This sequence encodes CAWNSGNQPQHF.